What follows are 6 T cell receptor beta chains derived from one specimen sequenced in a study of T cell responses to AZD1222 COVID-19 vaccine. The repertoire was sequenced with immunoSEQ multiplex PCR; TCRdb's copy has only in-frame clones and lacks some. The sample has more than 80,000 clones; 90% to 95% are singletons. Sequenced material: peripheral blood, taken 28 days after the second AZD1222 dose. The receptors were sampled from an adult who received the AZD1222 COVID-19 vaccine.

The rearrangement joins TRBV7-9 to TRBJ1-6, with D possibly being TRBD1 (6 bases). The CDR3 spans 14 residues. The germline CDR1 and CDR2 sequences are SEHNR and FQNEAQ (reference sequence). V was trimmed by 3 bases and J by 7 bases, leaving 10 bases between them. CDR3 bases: TGTGCCAGCAGCTTTGGGACAAGGAATTCACCCCTCCACTTT. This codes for CASSFGTRNSPLHF.

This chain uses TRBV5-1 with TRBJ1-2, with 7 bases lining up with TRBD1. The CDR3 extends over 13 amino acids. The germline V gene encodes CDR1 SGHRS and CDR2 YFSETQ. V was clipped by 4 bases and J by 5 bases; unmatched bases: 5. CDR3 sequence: CASSQNRGYGYTF. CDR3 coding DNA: TGCGCCAGCAGCCAGAACAGGGGATATGGCTACACCTTC.

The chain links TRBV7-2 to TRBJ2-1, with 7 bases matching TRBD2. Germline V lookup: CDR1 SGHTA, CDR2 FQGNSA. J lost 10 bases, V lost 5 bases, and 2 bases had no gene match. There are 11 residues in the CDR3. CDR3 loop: CASSPGREQFF. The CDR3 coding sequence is TGTGCCAGCAGCCCCGGGAGGGAGCAGTTCTTC.

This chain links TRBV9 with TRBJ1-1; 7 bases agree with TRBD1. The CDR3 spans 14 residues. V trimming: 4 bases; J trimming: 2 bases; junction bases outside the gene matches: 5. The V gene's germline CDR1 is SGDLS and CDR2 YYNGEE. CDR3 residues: CASSLRDSNTEAFF. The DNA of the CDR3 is TGTGCCAGCAGCTTACGGGACAGTAACACTGAAGCTTTCTTT.

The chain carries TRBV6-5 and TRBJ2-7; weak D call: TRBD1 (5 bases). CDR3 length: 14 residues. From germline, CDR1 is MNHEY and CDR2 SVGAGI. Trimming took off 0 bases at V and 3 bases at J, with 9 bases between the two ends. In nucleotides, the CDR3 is TGTGCCAGCAGTTACTCGCACAGGAGCTACGAGCAGTACTTC. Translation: CASSYSHRSYEQYF.

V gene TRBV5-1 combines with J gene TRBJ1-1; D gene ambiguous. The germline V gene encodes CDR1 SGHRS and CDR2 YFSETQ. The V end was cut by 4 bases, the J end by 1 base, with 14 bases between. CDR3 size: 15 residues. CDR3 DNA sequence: TGCGCCAGCAGCCCGAACGTCCCAGCGAACACTGAAGCTTTCTTT. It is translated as CASSPNVPANTEAFF.